A selection of T cell receptor beta chains follows, all from one sample in a study of blood T cells in healthy people across ages. TCRdb recomputed calls from the 5' RACE reads with MiXCR, one row per CDR3 protein. Among over 950,000 distinct CDR3 sequences, approximately 50% were seen once, and the ten largest hold over 20%. Sequenced material: blood. These receptors all come from an older woman in good health. Each CDR3 is given with its conserved first and last residue. A D gene is named only where the DNA matches it firmly. Not all rows give a size; the values are once, few, many and, for expanded clones, a class.

>NA|once|TRBV5-1|TRBJ2-7
CASHRDDSVYEQYF
TGCGCCAGCCACAGGGACGACTCAGTCTACGAGCAGTACTTC
>NA|NA|TRBV5-1|TRBJ2-3
CASGRTPSTDTQYF
TGCGCCAGCGGTAGGACTCCTAGCACAGATACGCAGTATTTT
>NA|few|TRBV12-3/TRBV12-4|TRBJ1-6
CASKLGGENSPLHF
TGTGCCAGCAAACTTGGGGGTGAGAATTCACCCCTCCACTTT
>TRBD2|few|TRBV6-2/TRBV6-3|TRBJ2-7
CASTASGRRSYEQYF
TGTGCCAGCACCGCTAGCGGGAGGAGGTCCTACGAGCAGTACTTC
>NA|NA|TRBV11-1|TRBJ2-5
CASSLARLVGETQYF
TGTGCCAGCAGCTTAGCCCGACTGGTTGGGGAGACCCAGTACTTC
>TRBD1|few|TRBV7-2|TRBJ2-5
CASSLSLQGARGETQYF
TGTGCCAGCAGCTTATCACTTCAGGGGGCAAGGGGTGAGACCCAGTACTTC
>NA|NA|TRBV5-1|TRBJ1-2
CASSRESSGTITF
TGCGCCAGCAGCCGGGAATCGTCCGGGACTATCACCTTC
>TRBD2|once|TRBV6-1|TRBJ2-5
CASSEYWTSSPQETQYF
TGTGCCAGCAGTGAATATTGGACTAGCAGCCCTCAAGAGACCCAGTACTTC
>NA|NA|TRBV5-5|TRBJ2-5
CASNTEETQYF
TGTGCCAGCAACACCGAAGAGACCCAGTACTTC
>NA|NA|TRBV20-1|TRBJ1-2
CSAQDSDLYGYTF
TGCAGTGCGCAAGACAGTGATCTGTATGGCTATACCTTC
>TRBD2|NA|TRBV6-6|TRBJ2-7
CASTHPASGTYNEQYF
TGTGCCAGCACCCATCCGGCTAGCGGGACCTACAATGAGCAGTACTTC
>TRBD2|NA|TRBV12-3/TRBV12-4|TRBJ2-5
CASSPGTTSETQYF
TGTGCCAGCAGTCCCGGGACTACTTCAGAGACCCAGTACTTC
>NA|NA|TRBV12-3/TRBV12-4|TRBJ1-6
CASSLWGPSSYNSPLHF
TGTGCCAGCAGTTTATGGGGGCCGAGCTCCTATAATTCACCCCTCCACTTT
>NA|few|TRBV29-1|TRBJ2-1
CSVAPDAYNEQFF
TGCAGCGTCGCCCCGGACGCTTACAATGAGCAGTTCTTC
>NA|NA|TRBV29-1|TRBJ2-7
CSVGADSFTYEQYF
TGCAGCGTTGGGGCGGACAGTTTCACCTACGAGCAGTACTTC
>NA|NA|TRBV7-9|TRBJ2-7
CASSVTGNEQYF
TGTGCCAGCAGCGTTACAGGGAACGAGCAGTACTTC
>NA|NA|TRBV27|TRBJ2-7
CASRSSSRRYEQYF
TGTGCCAGCAGATCGTCCTCGCGGCGCTACGAGCAGTACTTC
>NA|NA|TRBV12-3/TRBV12-4|TRBJ2-4
CASSFGGAKNIQYF
TGTGCCAGCAGTTTTGGTGGAGCCAAAAACATTCAGTACTTC
>NA|NA|TRBV18|TRBJ1-5
CASSQGLNQPQHF
TGTGCCAGCTCACAGGGCCTGAATCAGCCCCAGCATTTT
>NA|NA|TRBV2|TRBJ2-1
CASRIGVGAPYNEQFF
TGTGCCAGCAGGATAGGTGTGGGAGCCCCCTACAATGAGCAGTTCTTC
>TRBD1|NA|TRBV6-1|TRBJ2-7
CASSEAGTGITYEQYF
TGTGCCAGCAGTGAAGCCGGGACAGGGATAACCTACGAGCAGTACTTC
>NA|few|TRBV29-1|TRBJ2-7
CSVGKTGSNEQYF
TGCAGCGTTGGGAAAACAGGGTCCAACGAGCAGTACTTC
>TRBD2|NA|TRBV10-3|TRBJ2-1
CAISEVAGHPEQFF
TGTGCCATCAGTGAAGTAGCGGGACATCCTGAGCAGTTCTTC
>NA|few|TRBV4-1|TRBJ2-5
CASSQYGKLGETQYF
TGCGCCAGCAGCCAATACGGTAAACTGGGAGAGACCCAGTACTTC
>NA|few|TRBV7-2|TRBJ2-7
CASSLVGGPQYEQYF
TGTGCCAGCAGCTTAGTTGGGGGTCCACAGTACGAGCAGTACTTC
>NA|NA|TRBV3-1|TRBJ2-7
CASSQEGGTLMYF
TGTGCCAGCAGCCAAGAGGGCGGGACCCTAATGTACTTC
>TRBD2|NA|TRBV2|TRBJ2-3
CASSERVSSGSADTQYF
TGTGCCAGCAGTGAACGCGTATCTAGCGGGAGTGCAGATACGCAGTATTTT
>NA|NA|TRBV20-1|TRBJ2-5
CSARRGEVLETQYF
TGCAGTGCTAGACGTGGGGAGGTTTTAGAGACCCAGTACTTC
>NA|NA|TRBV15|TRBJ1-5
CATSRGGLSNQPQHF
TGTGCCACCAGCAGAGGGGGCTTATCCAATCAGCCCCAGCATTTT
>NA|few|TRBV5-1|TRBJ2-1
CASSLSTTYNEQFF
TGCGCCAGCAGCTTGAGTACCACCTACAATGAGCAGTTCTTC
>TRBD2|NA|TRBV28|TRBJ2-7
CASTHGASGQYEQYF
TGTGCCAGCACTCATGGGGCTAGCGGGCAGTACGAGCAGTACTTC
>TRBD2|NA|TRBV7-2|TRBJ2-7
CASSIGTSGTYEQYF
TGTGCCAGCAGCATCGGGACTAGCGGTACCTACGAGCAGTACTTC
>NA|NA|TRBV28|TRBJ2-7
CASNAAPRSYEQYF
TGTGCCAGCAACGCGGCACCTCGATCCTACGAGCAGTACTTC
>NA|NA|TRBV28|TRBJ2-4
CASSFEGRSSKNIQYF
TGTGCCAGCAGTTTCGAGGGGCGATCTTCCAAAAACATTCAGTACTTC
>NA|NA|TRBV18|TRBJ1-2
CASSRGMRSYGYTF
TGTGCCAGCTCACGCGGGATGAGGAGCTATGGCTACACCTTC
>TRBD2|few|TRBV9|TRBJ2-3
CASSVADGRNTDTQYF
TGTGCCAGCAGCGTAGCCGACGGGAGGAACACAGATACGCAGTATTTT
>TRBD2|NA|TRBV12-3/TRBV12-4|TRBJ2-1
CASSLTATSGSYNEQFF
TGTGCCAGCAGTTTAACGGCTACTAGCGGGAGTTACAATGAGCAGTTCTTC
>NA|few|TRBV7-2|TRBJ2-7
CASSYQGASHEQYF
TGTGCCAGCAGCTACCAGGGAGCCAGCCACGAGCAGTACTTC
>NA|few|TRBV12-3/TRBV12-4|TRBJ2-4
CASSSRERGTKNIQYF
TGTGCCAGCAGTTCCCGGGAACGTGGGACCAAAAACATTCAGTACTTC
>TRBD1|few|TRBV12-3/TRBV12-4|TRBJ2-6
CASNLLPGQGVSGANVLTF
TGTGCCAGCAACCTACTCCCGGGACAGGGGGTCTCTGGGGCCAACGTCCTGACTTTC
>TRBD2|NA|TRBV29-1|TRBJ2-2
CSSGGGGNTGELFF
TGCAGCTCCGGTGGGGGGGGAAACACCGGGGAGCTGTTTTTT
>TRBD1|NA|TRBV20-1|TRBJ2-7
CSADPTGGGYEQYF
TGCAGTGCCGATCCGACAGGGGGGGGCTACGAGCAGTACTTC
>TRBD2|NA|TRBV4-1|TRBJ2-4
CASSQDRLAGTKNIQYF
TGCGCCAGCAGCCAAGATCGTCTAGCGGGTACCAAAAACATTCAGTACTTC
>TRBD1|NA|TRBV29-1|TRBJ2-7
CSVEVADRPSYEQYF
TGCAGCGTTGAAGTTGCGGACAGGCCTTCCTACGAGCAGTACTTC
>NA|NA|TRBV5-5|TRBJ1-1
CASSSAGDTEAFF
TGTGCCAGCAGCTCGGCAGGGGACACTGAAGCTTTCTTT
>NA|NA|TRBV27|TRBJ1-2
CASSRLVEDGYTF
TGTGCCAGCAGTCGATTAGTAGAGGATGGCTACACCTTC
>NA|once|TRBV28|TRBJ2-2
CASSLLPGPPGELFF
TGTGCCAGCAGTTTACTACCGGGACCGCCAGGGGAGCTGTTTTTT
>TRBD2|NA|TRBV7-8|TRBJ2-2
CASSLLAGTDTGELFF
TGTGCCAGCAGCCTACTAGCGGGAACCGACACCGGGGAGCTGTTTTTT
>TRBD2|once|TRBV14|TRBJ2-3
CASSQGQPWASGRSADTQYF
TGTGCCAGCAGCCAAGGACAACCCTGGGCTAGCGGGAGGAGCGCAGATACGCAGTATTTT
>TRBD2|NA|TRBV6-5|TRBJ2-4
CASGGANLYIQYF
TGTGCAAGCGGGGGGGCGAATTTGTACATTCAGTACTTC
>TRBD2|few|TRBV27|TRBJ2-7
CASSLYLGLAGVNEQYF
TGTGCCAGCAGTTTATATCTGGGACTAGCGGGAGTGAACGAGCAGTACTTC
>NA|many|TRBV29-1|TRBJ2-1
CSARVHGDYNEQFF
TGCAGCGCCCGTGTCCACGGTGATTACAATGAGCAGTTCTTC
>NA|NA|TRBV7-9|TRBJ2-4
CASSSPQVAKNIQYF
TGTGCCAGCAGCTCCCCCCAAGTAGCCAAAAACATTCAGTACTTC
>TRBD1|NA|TRBV25-1|TRBJ2-5
CASSSQGAGAETQYF
TGTGCCAGCAGTTCACAGGGGGCGGGAGCCGAGACCCAGTACTTC
>TRBD2|NA|TRBV4-1|TRBJ2-5
CASSQILAGGLNEQYF
TGCGCCAGCAGTCAAATACTAGCGGGAGGATTGAATGAGCAGTACTTC
>TRBD1|NA|TRBV11-2|TRBJ2-7
CASSLQGGLTYGQYF
TGTGCCAGCAGCCTCCAAGGGGGCTTGACCTACGGGCAGTACTTC
>NA|few|TRBV19|TRBJ1-4
CASSRGNEKLFF
TGTGCCAGTAGCAGGGGAAATGAAAAACTGTTTTTT
>TRBD1|few|TRBV2|TRBJ2-7
CASSRDRVGYEQYF
TGTGCCAGCAGTAGAGACAGGGTGGGGTACGAGCAGTACTTC
>NA|NA|TRBV4-1|TRBJ2-7
CASSHAFASYEQYF
TGCGCCAGCAGCCATGCCTTCGCTTCCTACGAGCAGTACTTC